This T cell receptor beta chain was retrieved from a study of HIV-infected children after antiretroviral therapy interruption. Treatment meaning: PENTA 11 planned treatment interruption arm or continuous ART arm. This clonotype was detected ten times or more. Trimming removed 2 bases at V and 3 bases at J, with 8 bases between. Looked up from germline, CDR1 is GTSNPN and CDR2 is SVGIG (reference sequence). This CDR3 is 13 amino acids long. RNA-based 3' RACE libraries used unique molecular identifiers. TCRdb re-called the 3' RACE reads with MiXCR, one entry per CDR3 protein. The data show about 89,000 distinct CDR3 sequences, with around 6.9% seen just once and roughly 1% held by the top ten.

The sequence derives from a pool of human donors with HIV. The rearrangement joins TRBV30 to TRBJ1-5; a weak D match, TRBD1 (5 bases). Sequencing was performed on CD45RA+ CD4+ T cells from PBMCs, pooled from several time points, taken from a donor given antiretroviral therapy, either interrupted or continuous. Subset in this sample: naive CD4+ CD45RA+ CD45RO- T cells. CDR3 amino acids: CAWSTGYNQPQHF. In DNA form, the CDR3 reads TGTGCCTGGAGTACAGGTTACAATCAGCCCCAGCATTTT.